These 22 T cell receptor beta chains came from one sample sequenced in a study of blood T cell repertoires in COVID-19. Using immunoSEQ multiplex PCR, the repertoire was profiled, and TCRdb retains in-frame clones only, with some absent. This sample carries under 150,000 clones, roughly 85% of them seen once, and the ten largest clones take roughly 3.5%. The sequenced sample was peripheral blood. These receptors were obtained from a man aged 35-49 years with acute or convalescent COVID-19.

V usage is TRBV12-5 and J usage is TRBJ1-5, with D possibly TRBD1 on 5 matching bases. The CDR3 consists of 14 residues. Germline lookup yields CDR1 LGHNT and CDR2 FRNRAP. V was pared by 0 bases and J by 9 bases, with 12 bases between. The CDR3 nucleotides read TGTGCTAGTGGTTTGGTAGTCCGGGGGGGGCCCCAGCATTTT. This encodes CASGLVVRGGPQHF. Combining the CDR3 with reference TRBV12-5 and TRBJ1-5 gives the whole variable domain DARVTQTPRHKVTEMGQEVTMRCQPILGHNTVFWYRQTMMQGLELLAYFRNRAPLDDSGMPKDRFSAEMPDATLATLKIQPSEPRDSAVYFCASGLVVRGGPQHFGDGTRLSIL.

The rearrangement joins TRBV15 to TRBJ1-4; D unresolved. Trimming shortened V by 1 base and J by 0 bases, and 6 bases separated the two germline ends. The CDR3 covers 15 residues. Per germline, CDR1 LNHNV and CDR2 YYDKDF (reference sequence). The DNA of the CDR3 is TGTGCCACCAGCAGAGCTATGTCAACTAATGAAAAACTGTTTTTT. Residues: CATSRAMSTNEKLFF.

The chain employs TRBV12-3 or TRBV12-4 and TRBJ1-1; D is perhaps TRBD1 (6 bases). Trimming stripped 2 bases from V and 8 bases from J, with 6 bases between. The length of the CDR3 is 11 residues. The CDR3 nucleotides read TGTGCCAGCAGTTTAAGGGGGGAAGCTTTCTTT. It yields the protein CASSLRGEAFF.

This chain joins TRBV5-1 and TRBJ2-4; 9 nucleotides align to TRBD1. J was trimmed by 0 bases and V by 0 bases; bases with no gene match: 4. The germline V gene has CDR1 SGHRS and CDR2 YFSETQ. CDR3 length: 17 residues. The CDR3 DNA reads as TGCGCCAGCAGCTTGGGAGGACAGGGGATAGCCAAAAACATTCAGTACTTC. Protein sequence: CASSLGGQGIAKNIQYF.

The CDR3 is CASRERRAGGSDTQYF. The CDR3, as DNA: TGTGCCAGCAGGGAGCGCCGAGCGGGGGGGTCAGATACGCAGTATTTT. This chain links TRBV11-2 with TRBJ2-3; 10 bases are shared with TRBD2. The CDR3 length is 16 residues. The trim removed 6 bases at V and 4 bases at J, leaving 10 bases unmatched. Germline-derived CDR1 and CDR2 are SGHAT and FQNNGV.

J is TRBJ1-1 and V is TRBV9; weak D call: TRBD1 (6 bases). Trimming took off 3 bases at V and 0 bases at J, with 15 bases between the two ends. Germline V gene sequence: CDR1 SGDLS, CDR2 YYNGEE. The CDR3 is 16 residues long. The CDR3 loop is CASSAGQQGMNTEAFF. The DNA of the CDR3 is TGTGCCAGCAGCGCGGGCCAACAGGGTATGAACACTGAAGCTTTCTTT.

J is TRBJ2-7 and V is TRBV19, with 10 bases fitting TRBD1. Per germline, CDR1 LNHDA and CDR2 SQIVND (reference sequence). V gave up 5 bases and J gave up 3 bases; unmatched junction bases: 7. The CDR3 has 15 residues. In nucleotides, the CDR3 is TGTGCCAGTAGTGTCACCGGGACAGGGGACTACGAGCAGTACTTC. Translated: CASSVTGTGDYEQYF.

The chain is built from TRBV5-6 and TRBJ1-5; D unclear. V dropped 1 base and J dropped 6 bases, with 14 bases sitting between them. The CDR3 is made up of 15 amino acids. The germline V gene has CDR1 SGHDT and CDR2 YYEEEE. CDR3 region: CASSLSGFYGQPQHF. As DNA, the CDR3 is TGTGCCAGCAGCTTGTCCGGTTTCTATGGTCAGCCCCAGCATTTT.

The chain uses TRBV24-1 and TRBJ2-1, with 9 nucleotides matching TRBD1. The ends lost 9 bases at V and 7 bases at J; junction bases unmatched: 6. Germline V CDR1 and CDR2: KGHDR, SFDVKD. The length of the CDR3 is 13 residues. This CDR3 is CATQSDRGNEQFF. The CDR3 region has the DNA TGTGCCACCCAATCGGACAGGGGAAATGAGCAGTTCTTC.

V usage is TRBV4-1 and J usage is TRBJ2-3, with 9 positions matching TRBD2. The CDR3 sequence is 17 residues long. Germline CDR1 and CDR2: MGHRA and YSYEKL. Trimming cost V 1 base and J 6 bases; bases outside gene matches: 11. The DNA of the CDR3 is TGCGCCAGCAGCCAAGTGGGTAGCGGGGGACCCGGGGATACGCAGTATTTT. This gives the protein CASSQVGSGGPGDTQYF.

The chain is built from TRBV7-9 and TRBJ1-2; unclear D gene. Germline CDR1 SEHNR, CDR2 FQNEAQ (reference sequence). This CDR3 contains 17 residues. Trimming left V 5 bases short and J 6 bases short, with 25 bases between. CDR3 loop: CASSVLSPGSLEDGYTF. CDR3 DNA: TGTGCCAGCAGCGTACTTAGCCCCGGGTCCCTGGAGGATGGCTACACCTTC.

This sequence joins TRBV7-2 and TRBJ2-3, with 10 bases fitting TRBD2. V was pared by 4 bases and J by 6 bases, with 10 bases of the junction left unmatched. Per the germline V gene, CDR1 is SGHTA and CDR2 is FQGNSA. The CDR3 sequence is 16 residues long. The CDR3 sequence is CASSSGIAGGPDTQYF. Written as DNA, the CDR3 is TGTGCCAGCAGCTCGGGGATAGCGGGGGGCCCCGATACGCAGTATTTT.

The V call is TRBV2, the J call TRBJ2-3, with TRBD1 as a possible D gene (6 bases). Germline V gene sequence: CDR1 SNHLY, CDR2 FYNNEI. V dropped 9 bases and J dropped 8 bases, with 9 bases sitting between them. The CDR3 contains 10 residues. The CDR3 is CASLQGTQYF. The DNA for the CDR3 is TGTGCCAGTCTACAGGGTACGCAGTATTTT.

The rearrangement links TRBV5-5 to TRBJ2-7, with D possibly being TRBD2 (5 bases). V lost 0 bases to trimming and J lost 0 bases, with 13 bases between them. The CDR3 covers 16 residues. Germline V gene sequence: CDR1 SGHKS, CDR2 YYEKEE (reference sequence). CDR3 DNA: TGTGCCAGCAGCTTGGAAGGTCCGGGGTTCTCCTACGAGCAGTACTTC. Translation gives CASSLEGPGFSYEQYF.

This chain links TRBV4-1 with TRBJ1-2; D is unresolved. Germline V gene lookup returns CDR1 MGHRA and CDR2 YSYEKL. The CDR3 is made up of 18 amino acids. V lost 0 bases and J 3 bases, leaving 20 bases between the germline ends. CDR3: CASSQDTSDNLWDYGYTF. DNA of the CDR3: TGCGCCAGCAGCCAAGATACCTCCGACAACTTATGGGACTATGGCTACACCTTC.

The chain links TRBV18 to TRBJ1-2, with 7 bases lining up with TRBD1. Germline CDR1 is KGHSH and CDR2 is LQKENI. After removal of 5 bases from V and 5 bases from J, the junction contained 11 bases not matched to a gene. This CDR3 is built from 15 residues. The CDR3 region is CASSTPGGVGYGYTF. CDR3 nucleotides: TGTGCCAGCTCAACGCCAGGGGGAGTGGGGTATGGCTACACCTTC. Using reference TRBV18 and TRBJ1-2 for the parts outside the CDR3, the full variable domain is NAGVMQNPRHLVRRRGQEARLRCSPMKGHSHVYWYRQLPEEGLKFMVYLQKENIIDESGMPKERFSAEFPKEGPSILRIQQVVRGDSAAYFCASSTPGGVGYGYTFGSGTRLTVV.

This rearrangement joins TRBV24-1 to TRBJ2-3, with 7 positions matching TRBD1. J gave up 7 bases and V 4 bases, and 10 bases lay outside the gene matches. From germline, CDR1 is KGHDR and CDR2 SFDVKD. This CDR3 contains 15 residues. The DNA for the CDR3 is TGTGCCACCAGTGACCCGGGGCAGGGGGAGAATACGCAGTATTTT. It is translated as CATSDPGQGENTQYF.

This chain connects TRBV29-1 to TRBJ2-1; no reliable D call. Germline lookup yields CDR1 SQVTM and CDR2 ANQGSEA. With 4 bases removed from V and 0 bases from J, the gap between germline ends came to 13 bases. This CDR3 is built from 15 residues. The CDR3 loop is CSVVSVPRSYNEQFF. The CDR3 DNA is TGCAGCGTTGTATCGGTCCCCCGCTCCTACAATGAGCAGTTCTTC.

The chain uses TRBV5-1 and TRBJ1-4; the match to TRBD1 covers 10 bases. The CDR3 totals 13 residues. J lost 5 bases, V lost 7 bases, and 2 bases had no gene match. The germline gives CDR1 SGHRS, CDR2 YFSETQ. The CDR3 nucleotides read TGCGCCAGCTCGGGACAGGGGAATGAAAAACTGTTTTTT. This sequence encodes CASSGQGNEKLFF.

The J gene is TRBJ1-2, the V gene TRBV15; possibly TRBD1 for D (5 bases). Germline V gene lookup returns CDR1 LNHNV and CDR2 YYDKDF (reference sequence). The germline V and J ends were trimmed by 0 bases and 4 bases, with 9 bases remaining between them. This CDR3 comprises 14 residues. The CDR3 DNA is TGTGCCACCAGCAGAGATAGACAGATCTATGGCTACACCTTC. Its protein is CATSRDRQIYGYTF.

The genes are TRBV7-2 and TRBJ2-7, with TRBD2 identical over 8 bases. Germline V CDR1 and CDR2: SGHTA, FQGNSA. The J segment lost 0 bases and the V segment lost 5 bases, leaving 6 bases of the junction unmatched. The CDR3 is 15 residues long. The CDR3 region has the DNA TGTGCCAGCAGCCCCCCGGGGGGGCTCTCCTACGAGCAGTACTTC. This sequence encodes CASSPPGGLSYEQYF.

V usage is TRBV5-6 and J usage is TRBJ2-1; D unresolved. Trimming left V 0 bases short and J 8 bases short, with 9 bases between. Germline values: CDR1 SGHDT, CDR2 YYEEEE. This CDR3 is 13 amino acids long. The CDR3 nucleotides read TGTGCCAGCAGCTTGGTCAGCGTCGATGAGCAGTTCTTC. This sequence encodes CASSLVSVDEQFF.